This T cell receptor beta chain was identified in a study of blood T cell repertoires in COVID-19. Study in general: There were acute and convalescent COVID-19 samples, and they came from the United States, Italy and Spain. Nucleic acid was either cDNA or gDNA, and it came from T cells, B-cell-depleted T cells, or PBMCs.

Original analysis: Amplification with reference gene primers provided the estimates of nucleated cell counts. TCRdb's table, derived via immunoSEQ multiplex PCR, lists solely in-frame clones and lacks some. Clonal size and the V and J genes are those of that table, whereas D and trimming came from the DNA. The data contain approximately 84,000 clones, about 73% of them singletons. The specimen was peripheral blood. The clonotype was recovered from a man aged 50 to 60 with active or convalescent COVID-19.

CDR3 coding DNA: TGTGCCAGTAGTATCGACCTCCGAGGTGATACGCAGTATTTT. It is translated as CASSIDLRGDTQYF. The chain couples TRBV19 to TRBJ2-3; D is uncertain. V lost 3 bases to trimming and J lost 6 bases, with 13 bases between them. This CDR3 comprises 14 residues. The germline V gene encodes CDR1 LNHDA and CDR2 SQIVND (reference sequence).